The 30 T cell receptor beta chains below all came from one sample that was sequenced in a study of neurological immune-mediated disorders. TCRdb recomputed calls from the 5' RACE reads with MiXCR, one row per CDR3 protein. Among some 57,000 distinct CDR3 sequences listed, 4% to 6% were seen once. Sequenced sample: PBMCs. These receptors were taken from a woman in her 50s with multiple sclerosis.

This clonotype was found many times. The rearrangement links TRBV7-9 to TRBJ1-2, with D uncertain. This CDR3 contains 15 residues. Germline values: CDR1 SEHNR, CDR2 FQNEAQ (reference sequence). V was clipped by 4 bases and J by 3 bases, with 15 bases between them. CDR3 nucleotides: TGTGCCAGCAGCTCCTTCCAGAGGGTGGACTATGGCTACACCTTC. It codes for CASSSFQRVDYGYTF.

This clonotype was counted ten times or more. V usage is TRBV5-5 and J usage is TRBJ2-7; tentatively, D is TRBD1 or TRBD2 (5 bases each). V was trimmed by 4 bases and J by 7 bases, leaving 18 bases between them. Germline V CDR1 and CDR2: SGHKS, YYEKEE (reference sequence). The CDR3 covers 14 residues. The CDR3 is CASSIRDRDGEQYF. CDR3 DNA: TGTGCCAGCAGCATCCGGGACCGGGATGGGGAGCAGTACTTC.

This clonotype appeared many times. The chain joins TRBV4-2 to TRBJ1-5; no clear D gene. Germline lookup yields CDR1 LGHNA and CDR2 YNFKEQ. CDR3 length: 14 amino acids. Trimming left V 0 bases short and J 5 bases short, with 8 bases between. CDR3 sequence (DNA): TGTGCCAGCAGCCAAGATGAAAATTATCAGCCCCAGCATTTT. Its protein is CASSQDENYQPQHF.

This clonotype was detected ten times or more. V is TRBV15 and J is TRBJ2-7; 7 bases fit TRBD1. The CDR3 sequence is 14 residues long. Looked up from germline, CDR1 is LNHNV and CDR2 is YYDKDF (reference sequence). V shed 6 bases, J shed 2 bases, and the junction held 7 bases outside the gene matches. The CDR3 region is CATRDRQGAYEQYV. The CDR3 DNA is TGTGCCACCAGAGACCGACAGGGAGCCTACGAGCAGTACGTC.

This clonotype was observed many times. The rearrangement joins TRBV3-1 to TRBJ2-1; 12 bases are shared with TRBD2. The CDR3 contains 16 residues. Germline CDR1 reads LGHDT; CDR2 reads YNNKEL (reference sequence). V trimming: 4 bases; J trimming: 6 bases; junction bases outside the gene matches: 7. DNA for the CDR3: TGTGCCAGCAGCCCGATACTAGCGGGGGGTTCCAATGAGCAGTTCTTC. It encodes CASSPILAGGSNEQFF.

This clonotype was counted ten times or more. The V gene is TRBV2, the J gene TRBJ2-7, with 8 bases lining up with TRBD2. The ends lost 7 bases at V and 1 base at J; junction bases unmatched: 9. Germline lookup yields CDR1 SNHLY and CDR2 FYNNEI. The CDR3 has 15 amino acids. CDR3: CASTSGGLPSYEQYF. As DNA, the CDR3 is TGTGCCAGCACCAGCGGGGGCTTGCCTTCCTACGAGCAGTACTTC.

This clonotype was found many times. CDR3 loop: CASSYSEEETQYF. The CDR3 DNA sequence: TGTGCCAGCAGTTACTCGGAGGAAGAGACCCAGTACTTC. The chain employs TRBV6-2 or TRBV6-3 and TRBJ2-5, with D perhaps matching TRBD2 (5 bases). This CDR3 region has 13 residues. Germline V gives CDR1 MNHEY, CDR2 SVGEGT. Trimming took off 0 bases at V and 3 bases at J, with 5 bases between the two ends.

Ten or more counts support this clonotype. The V call is TRBV5-5, the J call TRBJ2-1; no reliable D call. Germline V gene data show CDR1 as SGHKS and CDR2 as YYEKEE (reference sequence). This CDR3 has 15 amino acids. Trimming took 2 bases from V and 6 from J, leaving 15 bases between them. The CDR3 DNA reads as TGTGCCAGCAGCTTAAGGTTTGGCGGACGCAATGAGCAGTTCTTC. This codes for CASSLRFGGRNEQFF. Filled out from reference TRBV5-5 and TRBJ2-1, the complete variable domain reads DAGVTQSPTHLIKTRGQQVTLRCSPISGHKSVSWYQQVLGQGPQFIFQYYEKEERGRGNFPDRFSARQFPNYSSELNVNALLLGDSALYLCASSLRFGGRNEQFFGPGTRLTVL.

Ten or more counts support this clonotype. The gene calls are TRBV4-2 and TRBJ2-1; 10 nucleotides line up with TRBD2. Unmatched junction bases numbered 7, after V lost 0 bases and J lost 8 bases. The V gene's germline CDR1 is LGHNA and CDR2 YNFKEQ. The CDR3 is 16 residues long. The DNA for the CDR3 is TGTGCCAGCAGCCAAGAGGGGAGCGGGGGGGCTGATGAGCAGTTCTTC. Translated: CASSQEGSGGADEQFF.

This clonotype appeared many times. J is TRBJ2-3 and V is TRBV3-1, with D possibly matching TRBD1 (5 bases). This CDR3 has 17 amino acids. V shed 2 bases and J shed 0 bases, with 15 bases lying between them. Germline CDR1 and CDR2: LGHDT and YNNKEL (reference sequence). CDR3 loop: CASSQPGILRSTDTQYF. The CDR3 DNA sequence: TGTGCCAGCAGCCAACCAGGGATTTTGAGGAGCACAGATACGCAGTATTTT.

The chain links TRBV11-2 to TRBJ1-1; possibly TRBD1 for D (5 bases). Trimming took off 4 bases at V and 4 bases at J, with 16 bases between the two ends. Germline V gene sequence: CDR1 SGHAT, CDR2 FQNNGV. The CDR3 runs to 15 residues. The CDR3 protein is CASSSHRGDLTEAFF. CDR3 nucleotides: TGTGCCAGCAGCTCCCACCGGGGGGACCTCACTGAAGCTTTCTTT.

In this sample, this clonotype turned up many times. This rearrangement joins TRBV4-1 to TRBJ1-3; D uncertain. Germline V gene lookup returns CDR1 MGHRA and CDR2 YSYEKL. V dropped 0 bases and J dropped 9 bases, with 12 bases sitting between them. This CDR3 comprises 14 residues. This chain's CDR3 is CASSQDPMSGTIYF. Written as DNA, the CDR3 is TGCGCCAGCAGCCAAGATCCGATGAGCGGCACCATATATTTT.

This clonotype was recorded many times. This chain links TRBV6-2 or TRBV6-3 with TRBJ2-2; D is perhaps TRBD2 (5 bases). Germline lookup yields CDR1 MNHEY and CDR2 SVGEGT. This CDR3 is built from 14 residues. V lost 5 bases to trimming and J lost 5 bases, with 12 bases between them. The CDR3 DNA follows: TGTGCCAGCAGTGCTGGACTGCAAACCGGGGAGCTGTTTTTT. Amino acids: CASSAGLQTGELFF.

At least ten counts were recorded for this clonotype. V and J are TRBV20-1 and TRBJ2-7, with a tentative D call TRBD2 (5 bases). Germline lookup yields CDR1 DFQATT and CDR2 SNEGSKA (reference sequence). The CDR3 extends over 11 amino acids. V was pared by 5 bases and J by 3 bases, with 8 bases between. The CDR3 bases are TGCAGTGCTGACCGGGACTACGAGCAGTACTTC. The encoded protein is CSADRDYEQYF.

This clonotype was detected many times. The chain couples TRBV5-1 to TRBJ2-7, with TRBD1 matching over 9 bases. The CDR3 spans 14 residues. Losses at the gene ends were 3 bases for V and 4 bases for J; bases not matched to a gene: 5. The V gene's germline CDR1 is SGHRS and CDR2 YFSETQ. The CDR3 spells CASSSYGTGYEQYF. CDR3 nucleotide sequence: TGCGCCAGCAGCTCGTATGGGACAGGGTACGAGCAGTACTTC.

This clonotype was seen at least ten times. This sequence joins TRBV5-4 and TRBJ2-7, with TRBD1 matching 8 bases. The trim removed 3 bases at V and 5 bases at J, leaving 1 base unmatched. In germline, CDR1 is SGHNT, CDR2 YYREEE (reference sequence). This CDR3 comprises 12 residues. CDR3 amino acids: CASSSDRDEQYF. DNA for the CDR3: TGTGCCAGCAGCTCGGACAGGGACGAGCAGTACTTC.

J is TRBJ1-5 and V is TRBV5-1, with a tentative D call TRBD1 (6 bases). CDR3 length: 15 residues. V lost 5 bases and J lost 2, with 14 bases in between. The germline gives CDR1 SGHRS, CDR2 YFSETQ. Here the CDR3 reads CASRWTYRGNQPQHF. CDR3 bases: TGCGCCAGCAGATGGACGTACAGGGGCAATCAGCCCCAGCATTTT.

The sample holds many counts of this clonotype. The chain couples TRBV10-3 to TRBJ1-6; 11 positions match TRBD1. V trimming: 6 bases; J trimming: 7 bases; junction bases outside the gene matches: 2. The CDR3 sequence is 14 residues long. The germline V gene has CDR1 ENHRY and CDR2 SYGVKD. For the CDR3, the DNA is TGTGCCATCAGGGGACAGGGGGAGAATTCACCCCTCCACTTT. Translation gives CAIRGQGENSPLHF.

Many counts were recorded for this clonotype. The J gene is TRBJ1-5, the V gene TRBV7-8; 8 bases match TRBD1. CDR1 is SGHVS, CDR2 FQNEAQ, per germline. The V segment lost 2 bases and the J segment 3 bases; nucleotides outside the gene matches: 9. This CDR3 is built from 17 residues. Here the CDR3 DNA reads TGTGCCAGCAGCTTATTAGGAGGACAGGGATACAATCAGCCCCAGCATTTT. Translated: CASSLLGGQGYNQPQHF.

This clonotype was detected ten times or more. The rearrangement joins TRBV12-3 or TRBV12-4 to TRBJ2-2; a possible D gene is TRBD1 (6 bases). The V end was cut by 1 base, the J end by 7 bases, with 13 bases between. There are 15 residues in the CDR3. CDR3 in amino acids: CASSLGTAKGGELFF. The CDR3, as DNA: TGTGCCAGCAGTTTAGGGACAGCGAAGGGCGGGGAGCTGTTTTTT.

This clonotype showed up many times. This chain joins TRBV6-1 and TRBJ2-2; D unresolved. Trimming left V 3 bases short and J 6 bases short, with 8 bases between. Germline V gene lookup returns CDR1 MNHNS and CDR2 SASEGT. The CDR3 loop spans 13 amino acids. DNA of the CDR3: TGTGCCAGCAGTGATTCGCGGTCCGGGGAGCTGTTTTTT. It yields the protein CASSDSRSGELFF.

The sample holds many counts of this clonotype. The junction does not match germline at one end; this may be a read error. This rearrangement joins TRBV7-7 to TRBJ2-1; no definite D call. Germline CDR1 and CDR2: SSHAT and FNYEAQ (reference sequence). The CDR3 extends over 15 amino acids. The chain's CDR3 is CASSDSFSSYNEQFF. Written as DNA, the CDR3 is TGTGCTAGCAGCGATTCATTTAGCTCCTACAATGAGCAGTTCTTC.

This clonotype was recorded a few times. A read error may account for a junction end that differs from germline. This chain uses TRBV4-1 with TRBJ1-6; 7 bases align to TRBD1. The V gene's germline CDR1 is MGHRA and CDR2 YSYEKL. The CDR3 spans 15 residues. The CDR3 is CASSHATGPNSPLNF. The CDR3 DNA reads TGCGCCAGCAGCCATGCGACAGGGCCGAATTCACCCCTCAACTTT.

This clonotype occurred many times. This chain joins TRBV20-1 and TRBJ1-1; D call uncertain. CDR1 and CDR2 (germline): DFQATT, SNEGSKA (reference sequence). The CDR3 loop spans 13 amino acids. The V gene lost 3 bases and the J gene lost 0 bases, with 8 bases spanning the gap. CDR3 loop: CSARYTLNTEAFF. The DNA of the CDR3 is TGCAGTGCTAGGTATACCCTGAACACTGAAGCTTTCTTT.

This clonotype showed up many times. V usage is TRBV27 and J usage is TRBJ2-3; 8 nucleotides match TRBD2. The germline V gene has CDR1 MNHEY and CDR2 SMNVEV (reference sequence). CDR3 length equals 16 residues. Germline trimming cut 5 bases from V and 1 base from J; bases unmatched to any gene: 8. The CDR3 loop is CASSGRGGLGTDTQYF. The CDR3 nucleotides read TGTGCCAGCAGTGGCCGGGGGGGTCTGGGCACAGATACGCAGTATTTT.

This clonotype was counted many times. The CDR3 protein is CASSPDARAFYGYTF. CDR3 nucleotides: TGTGCCAGCAGCCCGGACGCCAGGGCGTTCTATGGCTACACCTTC. This rearrangement joins TRBV5-6 to TRBJ1-2; D is perhaps TRBD1 (5 bases). The CDR3 loop spans 15 amino acids. V was cut by 4 bases and J by 4 bases, with 17 bases left in between. The germline V gene encodes CDR1 SGHDT and CDR2 YYEEEE.

This clonotype was found many times. The rearrangement uses TRBV12-3 or TRBV12-4 and TRBJ1-4; TRBD1 might be the D (5 bases). The CDR3 runs 13 residues. Trimming took 6 bases from V and 10 from J, leaving 15 bases between them. The CDR3 nucleotides are TGTGCCAGCAGGATGGGACGGACGGTAAAACTGTTTTTT. Translation gives CASRMGRTVKLFF.

This clonotype was found many times. This sequence joins TRBV15 and TRBJ2-2, with 9 bases matching TRBD1. The germline gives CDR1 LNHNV, CDR2 YYDKDF (reference sequence). After removal of 5 bases from V and 1 base from J, the junction contained 5 bases not matched to a gene. This CDR3 comprises 16 residues. The CDR3 sequence is CATSWGTGLNTGELFF. CDR3 DNA: TGTGCCACCAGCTGGGGGACAGGGCTGAACACCGGGGAGCTGTTTTTT.

This clonotype was counted at least ten times. The chain couples TRBV4-1 to TRBJ1-1; 9 positions match TRBD1. The germline CDR1 and CDR2 sequences are MGHRA and YSYEKL. The CDR3 extends over 15 amino acids. V was clipped by 7 bases and J by 6 bases; unmatched bases: 12. CDR3 region: CASNQPGTGRAEAFF. CDR3 nucleotide sequence: TGCGCCAGCAATCAACCCGGGACAGGGAGGGCTGAAGCTTTCTTT.

This clonotype was recorded at least ten times. V is TRBV6-5 and J is TRBJ2-2; perhaps TRBD2 as D (6 bases). V dropped 4 bases and J dropped 6 bases, with 9 bases sitting between them. This CDR3 comprises 13 residues. From germline, CDR1 is MNHEY and CDR2 SVGAGI. The CDR3 DNA reads TGTGCCAGCAGTTCACCGGGGGCCGGGGAGCTGTTTTTT. Translation gives CASSSPGAGELFF.